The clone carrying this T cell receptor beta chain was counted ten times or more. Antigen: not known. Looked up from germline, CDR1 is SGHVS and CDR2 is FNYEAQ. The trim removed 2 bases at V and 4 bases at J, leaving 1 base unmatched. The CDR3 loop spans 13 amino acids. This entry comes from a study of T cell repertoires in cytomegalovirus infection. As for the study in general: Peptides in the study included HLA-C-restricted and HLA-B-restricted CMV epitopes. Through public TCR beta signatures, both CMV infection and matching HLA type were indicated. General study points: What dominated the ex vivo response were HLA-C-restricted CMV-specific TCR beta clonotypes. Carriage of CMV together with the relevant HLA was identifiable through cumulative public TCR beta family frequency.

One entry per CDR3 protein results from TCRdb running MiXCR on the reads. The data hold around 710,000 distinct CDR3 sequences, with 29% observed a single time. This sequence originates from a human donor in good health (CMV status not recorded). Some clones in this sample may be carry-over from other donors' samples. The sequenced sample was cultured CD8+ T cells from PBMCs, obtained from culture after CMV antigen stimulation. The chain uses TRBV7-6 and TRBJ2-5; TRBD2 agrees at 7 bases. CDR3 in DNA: TGTGCCAGCAGCTTACCGGGAGGAGAGACCCAGTACTTC. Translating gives CASSLPGGETQYF.